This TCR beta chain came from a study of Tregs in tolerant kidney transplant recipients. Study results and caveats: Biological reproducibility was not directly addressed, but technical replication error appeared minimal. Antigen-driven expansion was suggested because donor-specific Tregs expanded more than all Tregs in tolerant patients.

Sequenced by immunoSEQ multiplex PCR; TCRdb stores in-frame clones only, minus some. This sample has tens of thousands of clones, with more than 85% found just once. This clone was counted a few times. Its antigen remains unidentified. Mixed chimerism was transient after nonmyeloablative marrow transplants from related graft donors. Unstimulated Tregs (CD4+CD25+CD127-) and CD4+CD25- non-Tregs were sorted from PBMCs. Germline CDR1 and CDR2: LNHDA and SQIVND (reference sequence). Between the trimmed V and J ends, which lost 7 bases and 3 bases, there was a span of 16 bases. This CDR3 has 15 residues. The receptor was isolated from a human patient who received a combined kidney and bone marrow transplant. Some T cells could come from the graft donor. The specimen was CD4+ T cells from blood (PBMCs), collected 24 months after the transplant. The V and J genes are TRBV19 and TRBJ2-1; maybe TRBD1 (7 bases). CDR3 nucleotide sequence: TGTGCCAGTAACCGACAGGGAGGCTACTACAATGAGCAGTTCTTC. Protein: CASNRQGGYYNEQFF.